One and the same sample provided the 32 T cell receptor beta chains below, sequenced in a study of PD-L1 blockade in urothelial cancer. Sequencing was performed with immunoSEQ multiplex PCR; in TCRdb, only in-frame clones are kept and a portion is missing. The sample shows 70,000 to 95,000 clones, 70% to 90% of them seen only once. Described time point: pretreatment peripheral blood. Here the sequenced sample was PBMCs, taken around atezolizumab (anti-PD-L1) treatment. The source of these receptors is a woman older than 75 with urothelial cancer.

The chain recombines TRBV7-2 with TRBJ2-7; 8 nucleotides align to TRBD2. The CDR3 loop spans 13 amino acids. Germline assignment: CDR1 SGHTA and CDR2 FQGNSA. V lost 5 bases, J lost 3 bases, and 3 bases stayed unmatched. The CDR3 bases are TGTGCCAGCAGCCGGACTAGCTTCTACGAGCAGTACTTC. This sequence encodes CASSRTSFYEQYF.

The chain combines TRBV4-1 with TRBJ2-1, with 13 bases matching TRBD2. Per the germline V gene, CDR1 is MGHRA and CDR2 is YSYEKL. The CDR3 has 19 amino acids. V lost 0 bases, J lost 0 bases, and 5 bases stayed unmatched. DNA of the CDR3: TGCGCCAGCAGCCAAGACACTAGCGGGAGGGCCGACTCCTACAATGAGCAGTTCTTC. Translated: CASSQDTSGRADSYNEQFF.

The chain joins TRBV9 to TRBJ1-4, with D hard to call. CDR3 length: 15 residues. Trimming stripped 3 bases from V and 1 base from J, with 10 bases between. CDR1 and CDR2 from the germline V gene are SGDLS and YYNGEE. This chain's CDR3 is CASSAWAGTNEKLFF. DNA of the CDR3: TGTGCCAGCAGCGCCTGGGCGGGAACTAATGAAAAACTGTTTTTT.

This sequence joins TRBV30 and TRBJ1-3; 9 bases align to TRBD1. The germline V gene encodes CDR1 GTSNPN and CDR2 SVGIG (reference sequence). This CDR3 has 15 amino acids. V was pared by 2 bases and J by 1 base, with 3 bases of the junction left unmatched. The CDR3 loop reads CAWSLGTGSGNTIYF. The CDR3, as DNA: TGTGCCTGGAGTCTGGGGACAGGGTCTGGAAACACCATATATTTT.

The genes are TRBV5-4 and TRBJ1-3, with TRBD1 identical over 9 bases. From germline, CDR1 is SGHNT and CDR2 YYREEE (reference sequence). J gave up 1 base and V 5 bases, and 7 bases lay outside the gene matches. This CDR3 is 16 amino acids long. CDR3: CASRYSGTGSGNTIYF. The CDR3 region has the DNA TGTGCCAGCAGGTACTCCGGGACAGGGTCTGGAAACACCATATATTTT.

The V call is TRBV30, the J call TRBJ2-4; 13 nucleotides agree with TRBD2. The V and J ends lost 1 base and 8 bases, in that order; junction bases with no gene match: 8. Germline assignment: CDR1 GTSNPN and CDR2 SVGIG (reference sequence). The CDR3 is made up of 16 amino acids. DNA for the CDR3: TGTGCCTGGAGTGGACTAGCGGGAGGAAGGAGGTACATTCAGTACTTC. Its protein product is CAWSGLAGGRRYIQYF. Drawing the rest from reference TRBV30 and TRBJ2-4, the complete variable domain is SQTIHQWPATLVQPVGSPLSLECTVEGTSNPNLYWYRQAAGRGLQLLFYSVGIGQISSEVPQNLSASRPQDRQFILSSKKLLLSDSGFYLCAWSGLAGGRRYIQYFGAGTRLSVL.

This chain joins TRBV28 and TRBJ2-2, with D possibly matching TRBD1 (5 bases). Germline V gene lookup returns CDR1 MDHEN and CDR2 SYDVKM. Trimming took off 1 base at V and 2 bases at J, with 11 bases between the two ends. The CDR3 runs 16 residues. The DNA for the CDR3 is TGTGCCAGCAGTTTATCTCCGGACATCAACACCGGGGAGCTGTTTTTT. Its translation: CASSLSPDINTGELFF.

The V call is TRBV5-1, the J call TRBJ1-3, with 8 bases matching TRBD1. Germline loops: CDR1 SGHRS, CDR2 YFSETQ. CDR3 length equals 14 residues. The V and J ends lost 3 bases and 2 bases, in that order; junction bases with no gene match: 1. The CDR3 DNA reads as TGCGCCAGCAGCTCGGACAGGGCTGGAAACACCATATATTTT. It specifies CASSSDRAGNTIYF.

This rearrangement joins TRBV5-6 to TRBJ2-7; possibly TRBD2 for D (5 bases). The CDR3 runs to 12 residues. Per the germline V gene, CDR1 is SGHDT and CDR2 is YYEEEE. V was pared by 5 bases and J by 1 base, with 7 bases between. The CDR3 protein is CASSGLSYEQYF. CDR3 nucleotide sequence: TGTGCCAGCAGTGGACTGTCCTACGAGCAGTACTTC.

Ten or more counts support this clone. The CDR3 here is CASKANPGPAGEQYF. The CDR3 nucleotides are TGTGCCAGCAAAGCGAATCCGGGACCAGCGGGCGAGCAGTACTTC. The genes are TRBV14 and TRBJ2-7, with D tentatively TRBD2 (6 bases). CDR3 length: 15 residues. Trimming took 7 bases from V and 6 from J, leaving 22 bases between them. Per the germline V gene, CDR1 is SGHDN and CDR2 is FVKESK.

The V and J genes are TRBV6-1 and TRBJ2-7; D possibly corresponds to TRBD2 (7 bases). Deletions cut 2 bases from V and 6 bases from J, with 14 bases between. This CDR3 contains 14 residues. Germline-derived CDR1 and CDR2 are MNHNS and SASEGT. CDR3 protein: CASSEFRGGGEQYF. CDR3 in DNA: TGTGCCAGCAGTGAATTTAGGGGGGGTGGCGAGCAGTACTTC.

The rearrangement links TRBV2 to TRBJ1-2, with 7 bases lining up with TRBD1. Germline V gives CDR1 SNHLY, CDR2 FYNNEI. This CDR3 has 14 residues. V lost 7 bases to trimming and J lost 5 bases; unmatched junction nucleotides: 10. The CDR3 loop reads CASTKGGTAYGYTF. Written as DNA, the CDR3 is TGTGCCAGCACGAAAGGGGGGACAGCTTATGGCTACACCTTC.

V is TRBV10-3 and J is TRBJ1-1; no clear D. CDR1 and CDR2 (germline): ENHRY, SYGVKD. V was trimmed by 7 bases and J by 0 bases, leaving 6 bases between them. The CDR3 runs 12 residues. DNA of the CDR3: TGTGCCATCAAAGCCATGAACACTGAAGCTTTCTTT. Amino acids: CAIKAMNTEAFF.

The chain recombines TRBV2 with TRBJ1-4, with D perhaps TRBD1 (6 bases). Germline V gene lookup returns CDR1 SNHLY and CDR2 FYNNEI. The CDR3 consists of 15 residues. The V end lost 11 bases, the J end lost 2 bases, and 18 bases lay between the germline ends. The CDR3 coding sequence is TGTGCCGGGTTCAGGGACATGGGGACTAATGAAAAACTGTTTTTT. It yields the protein CAGFRDMGTNEKLFF.

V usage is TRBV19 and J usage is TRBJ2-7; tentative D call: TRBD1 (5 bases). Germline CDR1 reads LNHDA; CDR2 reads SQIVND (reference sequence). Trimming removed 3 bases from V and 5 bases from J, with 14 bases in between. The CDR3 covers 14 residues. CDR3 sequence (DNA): TGTGCCAGTAGTATCCGTGGGGCTAACGACGAGCAGTACTTC. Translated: CASSIRGANDEQYF.

The CDR3 sequence is CASSSGGREQETQYF. The DNA for the CDR3 is TGTGCCAGCAGCTCCGGCGGGCGGGAGCAAGAGACCCAGTACTTC. The chain links TRBV21-1 to TRBJ2-5; the table's TRBD2 call for D was not verified on the DNA. TRBV21-1 is an annotated pseudogene. The length of the CDR3 is 15 residues.

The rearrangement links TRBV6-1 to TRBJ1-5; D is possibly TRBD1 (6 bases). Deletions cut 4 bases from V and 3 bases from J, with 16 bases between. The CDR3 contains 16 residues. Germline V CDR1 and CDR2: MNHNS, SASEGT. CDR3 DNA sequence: TGTGCCAGCAGTGGACCACAGGGAATAATCAATCAGCCCCAGCATTTT. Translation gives CASSGPQGIINQPQHF.

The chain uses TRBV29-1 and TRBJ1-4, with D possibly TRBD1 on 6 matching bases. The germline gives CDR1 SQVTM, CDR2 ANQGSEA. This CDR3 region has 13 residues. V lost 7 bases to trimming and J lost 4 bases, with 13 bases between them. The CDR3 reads CSARGSGNEKLFF. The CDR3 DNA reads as TGCAGCGCGAGGGGGTCGGGTAATGAAAAACTGTTTTTT.

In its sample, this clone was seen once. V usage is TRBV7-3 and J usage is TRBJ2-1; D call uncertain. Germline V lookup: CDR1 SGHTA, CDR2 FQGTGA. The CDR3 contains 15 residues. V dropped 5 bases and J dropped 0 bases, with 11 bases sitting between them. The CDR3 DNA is TGTGCCAGCAGCCCCCGGGTTAGCTCCTACAATGAGCAGTTCTTC. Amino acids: CASSPRVSSYNEQFF.

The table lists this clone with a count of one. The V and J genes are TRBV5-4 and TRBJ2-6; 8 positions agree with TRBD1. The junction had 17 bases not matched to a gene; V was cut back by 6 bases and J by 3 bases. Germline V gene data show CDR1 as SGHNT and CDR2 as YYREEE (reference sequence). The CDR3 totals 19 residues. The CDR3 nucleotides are TGTGCCAGCACATGGGGGAGCAGGGGGCGCCCAAGTGGGGCCAACGTCCTGACTTTC. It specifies CASTWGSRGRPSGANVLTF.

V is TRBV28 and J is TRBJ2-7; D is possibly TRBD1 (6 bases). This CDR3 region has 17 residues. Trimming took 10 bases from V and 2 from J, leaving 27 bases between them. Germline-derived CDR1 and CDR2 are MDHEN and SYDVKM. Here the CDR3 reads CAIPVRDTLTPPYEQYF. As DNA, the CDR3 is TGTGCCATCCCGGTCCGGGACACCTTAACCCCTCCCTACGAGCAGTACTTC.

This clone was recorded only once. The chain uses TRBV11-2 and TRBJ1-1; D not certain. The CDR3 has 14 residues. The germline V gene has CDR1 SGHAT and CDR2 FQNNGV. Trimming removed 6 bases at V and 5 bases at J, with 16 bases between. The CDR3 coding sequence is TGTGCCAGCAGTTTCCAGCGGGTAAAAACTGAAGCTTTCTTT. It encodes CASSFQRVKTEAFF.

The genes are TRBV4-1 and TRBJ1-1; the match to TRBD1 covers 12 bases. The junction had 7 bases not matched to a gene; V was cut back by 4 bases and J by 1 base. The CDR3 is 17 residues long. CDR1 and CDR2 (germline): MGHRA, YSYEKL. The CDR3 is CASSLLGQGAKNTEAFF. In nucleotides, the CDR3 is TGCGCCAGCAGCCTATTGGGACAGGGGGCCAAGAACACTGAAGCTTTCTTT.

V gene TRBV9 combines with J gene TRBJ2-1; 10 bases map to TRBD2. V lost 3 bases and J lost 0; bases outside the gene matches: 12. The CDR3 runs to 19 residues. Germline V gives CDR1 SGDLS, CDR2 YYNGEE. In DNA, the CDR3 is TGTGCCAGCAGCGCCGGGGGGACTAGCGTCCCCCGCTCCTACAATGAGCAGTTCTTC. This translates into CASSAGGTSVPRSYNEQFF.

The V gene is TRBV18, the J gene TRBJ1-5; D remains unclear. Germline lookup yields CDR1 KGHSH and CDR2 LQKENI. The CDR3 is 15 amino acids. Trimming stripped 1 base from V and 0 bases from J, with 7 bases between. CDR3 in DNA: TGTGCCAGCTCACCACAGCCGCTTAGCAATCAGCCCCAGCATTTT. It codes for CASSPQPLSNQPQHF.

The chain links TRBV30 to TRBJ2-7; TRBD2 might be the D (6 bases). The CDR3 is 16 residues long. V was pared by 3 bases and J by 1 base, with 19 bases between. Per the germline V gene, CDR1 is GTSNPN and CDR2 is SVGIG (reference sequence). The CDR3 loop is CAWRPPGGVASYEQYF. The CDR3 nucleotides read TGTGCCTGGAGACCCCCGGGCGGGGTCGCGTCCTACGAGCAGTACTTC.

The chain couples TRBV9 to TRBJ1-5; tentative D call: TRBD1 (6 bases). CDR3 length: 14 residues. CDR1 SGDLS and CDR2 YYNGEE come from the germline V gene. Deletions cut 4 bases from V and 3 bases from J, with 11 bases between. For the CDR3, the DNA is TGTGCCAGCAGCCCAGGGGTTCTCAATCAGCCCCAGCATTTT. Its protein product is CASSPGVLNQPQHF.

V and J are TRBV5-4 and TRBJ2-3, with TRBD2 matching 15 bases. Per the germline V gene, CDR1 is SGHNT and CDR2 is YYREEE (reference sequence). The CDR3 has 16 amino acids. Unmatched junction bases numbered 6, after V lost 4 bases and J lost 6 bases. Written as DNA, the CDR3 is TGTGCCAGCAGCACGGGACTAGCGGGAGGCGGGGATACGCAGTATTTT. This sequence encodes CASSTGLAGGGDTQYF.

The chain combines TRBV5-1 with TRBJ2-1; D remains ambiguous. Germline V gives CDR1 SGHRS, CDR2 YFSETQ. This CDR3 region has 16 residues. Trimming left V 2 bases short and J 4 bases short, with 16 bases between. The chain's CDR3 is CASSFLSSDKYNEQFF. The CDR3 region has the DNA TGCGCCAGCAGCTTCCTGTCTAGTGATAAATACAATGAGCAGTTCTTC.

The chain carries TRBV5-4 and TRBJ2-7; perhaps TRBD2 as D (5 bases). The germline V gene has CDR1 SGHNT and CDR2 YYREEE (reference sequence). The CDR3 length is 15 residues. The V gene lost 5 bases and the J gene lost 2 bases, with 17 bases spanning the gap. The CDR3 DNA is TGTGCCAGCAGTGCCTCCCTAGCTTCGACCTACGAGCAGTACTTC. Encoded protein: CASSASLASTYEQYF.

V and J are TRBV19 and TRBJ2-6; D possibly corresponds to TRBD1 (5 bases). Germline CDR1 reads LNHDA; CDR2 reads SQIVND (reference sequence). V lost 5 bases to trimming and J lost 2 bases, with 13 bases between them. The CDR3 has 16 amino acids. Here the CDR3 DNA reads TGTGCCAGTAGTTCCCCTGACAGAGCTGGGGCCAACGTCCTGACTTTC. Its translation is CASSSPDRAGANVLTF. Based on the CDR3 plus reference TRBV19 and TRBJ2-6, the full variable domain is DGGITQSPKYLFRKEGQNVTLSCEQNLNHDAMYWYRQDPGQGLRLIYYSQIVNDFQKGDIAEGYSVSREKKESFPLTVTSAQKNPTAFYLCASSSPDRAGANVLTFGAGSRLTVL.

The CDR3 reads CATSRRPMGDNYGYTF. Written as DNA, the CDR3 is TGTGCCACCAGCAGAAGACCAATGGGAGACAACTATGGCTACACCTTC. The chain employs TRBV15 and TRBJ1-2; D unclear. Trimming took 2 bases from V and 2 from J, leaving 15 bases between them. Per germline, CDR1 LNHNV and CDR2 YYDKDF (reference sequence). The CDR3 runs 16 residues. The whole variable domain, remainder taken from reference TRBV15 and TRBJ1-2, is DAMVIQNPRYQVTQFGKPVTLSCSQTLNHNVMYWYQQKSSQAPKLLFHYYDKDFNNEADTPDNFQSRRPNTSFCFLDIRSPGLGDTAMYLCATSRRPMGDNYGYTFGSGTRLTVV.